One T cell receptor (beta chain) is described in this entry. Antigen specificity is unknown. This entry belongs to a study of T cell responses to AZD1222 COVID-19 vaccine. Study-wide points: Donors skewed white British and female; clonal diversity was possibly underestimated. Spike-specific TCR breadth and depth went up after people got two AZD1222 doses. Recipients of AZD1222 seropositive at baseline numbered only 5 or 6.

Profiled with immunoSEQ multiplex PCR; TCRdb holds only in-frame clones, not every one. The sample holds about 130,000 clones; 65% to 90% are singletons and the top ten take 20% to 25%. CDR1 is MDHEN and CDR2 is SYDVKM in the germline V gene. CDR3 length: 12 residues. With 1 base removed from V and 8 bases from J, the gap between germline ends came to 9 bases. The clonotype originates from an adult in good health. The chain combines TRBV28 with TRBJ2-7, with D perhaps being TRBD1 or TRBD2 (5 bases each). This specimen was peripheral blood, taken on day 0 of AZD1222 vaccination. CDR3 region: CASSLLSGQQYF. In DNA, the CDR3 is TGTGCCAGCAGTTTATTGTCGGGACAGCAGTACTTC.